Sequencing of this T cell receptor beta chain was carried out in a study of blood T cells in healthy people across ages (dated by TCRdb to the mid-2010s). Looking at the study overall: In model experiments, template switching captured about one uniquely barcoded TCR beta cDNA molecule for every two T cells. Using deep sequencing normalized with unique cDNA molecular identifiers, the study measured how TCR beta repertoire diversity changes with age. Donors were grouped into four age groups: young (average 16 years), middle-aged (39), aged (roughly 62) and long-lived (just over 80). To avoid experimental bias, donors of different ages were distributed randomly across sequencing lanes. Using the same blood draw, the study looked at two additional independent replicas of 1 million unique cDNA reads for two donors, one aged 18 to 30 and the other aged 80 or older.

The receptor library was made with 5' RACE. Sequencing took place on an Illumina HiSeq 2500. A second PCR of roughly 7 to 11 cycles was performed with a sample-barcoded 5' primer and a J-beta primer mix. A template-switch 5' adaptor carrying 12 random nucleotides introduced a unique molecular identifier onto each TCR beta cDNA molecule. Each sample yielded at least 2.5 million CDR3-containing paired-end reads. First-strand cDNA synthesis was performed from all RNA using the Mint cDNA synthesis kit, with priming by a TRBC-specific oligonucleotide. Following uracil-DNA glycosylase treatment, all cDNA underwent a first 18-cycle PCR with the universal primers M1SS and BC2_uni_R. Per the original workflow: Each sample was normalized by randomly selecting 1 million high-quality reads, each carrying a distinct molecular identifier. Reads with shared molecular identifiers were discarded instead of being binned into consensus sequences. MiTCR, with a Q25 quality threshold and the strictest error-elimination algorithm, was used for CDR3 identification, clonotype clustering and error correction. A nonparametric unseen species model with Euler transformation was used to estimate a lower bound on total TCR beta diversity. TCRdb reprocessing: public reads trimmed at Q25 with fastp, clones called with MiXCR, in-frame beta chains kept. For every CDR3 protein sequence, its rows merge into one entry that carries the most common genes and DNA. These V and J calls originate from TCRdb's pipeline instead of the authors' own analysis. The sample table records about 640,000 distinct CDR3 sequences; around 31% of these occur just once. The ten largest clones add up to approximately 15% of the sample.

Broader findings and caveats from the paper: Observed TCR beta diversity per million T cells fell roughly linearly with age, and a significant reduction was already apparent by age roughly 40. Estimates of total diversity based on one million sequenced T cells were considered lower bounds and underestimates. A strong correlation was found between observed TCR beta diversity and the percentage of naive T cells measured by flow cytometry. Since profiling was done on bulk unsorted PBMCs, naive and antigen-experienced compartments could not be conclusively compared. The CMV infection status of donors was not known, potentially confounding age-related changes in expanded clonotypes. Compared with the aged group, the long-lived group had more naive CD4+ T cells, fewer expanded clones and increased TCR diversity, suggesting age selection.

The donors were 40 or so Caucasian individuals from Russia, aged roughly 6 to 95 years, who were systemically healthy. Each donor gave about 10 milliliters of peripheral blood, drawn into EDTA-treated Vacutainer tubes. PBMCs were isolated by Ficoll-Paque density-gradient centrifugation, with at least 7 million obtained per sample. Total RNA, at least 5 micrograms per sample, was extracted from PBMCs with Trizol reagent. Naive CD45RAhigh/CD27high T cell percentages were measured by flow cytometry on a PBMC aliquot from every donor. V is cut by 1 base and J by 0 bases, and the space between the germline ends is 10 bases. CDR1 and CDR2 are drawn from the germline V gene: SGHTA, FQGNSA. Its CDR3 holds 15 amino acids, cysteine through phenylalanine. The entry retains the CDR3 DNA only, 45 bases that are in frame from base 1. This clonotype was picked up many times. The specificity of this receptor is unknown. There are no base qualities to consult, and no much larger clone falls within one base.

Material: blood. Rearrangement joined TRBV7-2 to TRBJ2-7; the D region possibly corresponds to TRBD2 (5 bases align). This TCR derives from a woman aged 80 or older in good health. The CDR3 protein is CASSLDPGYSYEQYF. The nucleotides read TGTGCCAGCAGCTTAGATCCGGGGTACTCCTACGAGCAGTACTTC.